This T cell receptor (beta chain) emerged from a study of regulatory T cells in long-lasting Graves disease. CDR3 regions were amplified by Arm-PCR using iRepertoire HTBI primers to build TCR beta libraries. TCRdb processed the multiplex PCR reads anew with MiXCR; each CDR3 protein has one entry. The data hold about 540,000 distinct CDR3 sequences, with less than 15% observed a single time. Germline-derived CDR1 and CDR2 are SQVTM and ANQGSEA. After removal of 4 bases from V and 5 bases from J, the junction contained 13 bases not matched to a gene. The CDR3 runs to 16 residues. Described time point: newly diagnosed GD, antithyroid drugs for less than 3 months. Researchers made the TCR library from RNA that was extracted from PBMCs. Patients all came to the study from an endocrinology department in Xi'an, China. The same specimen was also included in a second study, on T cells in Graves' hyperthyroidism and ophthalmopathy. That investigation notes: Hyperthyroidism had been newly diagnosed in patients aged 18 to 65, and its duration was under 2 months. Clinical symptoms, serum thyroxine, TRAb, thyroid ultrasound and orbital computed tomography informed diagnoses. Stable hyperthyroidism and ophthalmopathy were separated using 13 V-J signatures.

The chain recombines TRBV29-1 with TRBJ1-4; 7 nucleotides match TRBD1. The source is a man younger than 40 with Graves disease. Sequenced here: peripheral blood mononuclear cells (PBMCs), sampled at new diagnosis, from a patient treated with antithyroid drugs. This CDR3 reads CSVVGGGGARNEKLFF. The CDR3 bases are TGCAGCGTTGTAGGTGGAGGGGGCGCCCGAAATGAAAAACTGTTTTTT. The full variable domain, completed using reference TRBV29-1 and TRBJ1-4, is SAVISQKPSRDICQRGTSLTIQCQVDSQVTMMFWYRQQPGQSLTLIATANQGSEATYESGFVIDKFPISRPNLTFSTLTVSNMSPEDSSIYLCSVVGGGGARNEKLFFGSGTQLSVL.